These 5 T cell receptor beta chains originate from one sample sequenced in a study of blood T cells in healthy people across ages (dated by TCRdb to 2015 to 2017). The library was made by 5' RACE. TCRdb lists the instrument as Illumina HiSeq 2500. A second PCR of about 7 to 12 cycles was run with a J-beta primer mix and a sample-barcoded 5' primer. TCRdb reprocessing: public reads trimmed at Q25 with fastp, clones called with MiXCR, in-frame beta chains kept. Rows are unified per CDR3 protein, each entry keeping the most common DNA and genes. This sample gives over 950,000 distinct CDR3 sequences in total; roughly 51% of them show up just once. Around 21% of the sample is taken by the ten largest. The specimen sequenced was blood. The receptors derive from an older woman in good health.

CDR3 DNA: TGTGCCAGCAGCCCCCGGACACAGATTCGCAATCAGCCCCAGCATTTT. Protein: CASSPRTQIRNQPQHF. V is TRBV21-1 and J is TRBJ1-5; the table's D call of TRBD1 was not tested on the DNA. TRBV21-1 is flagged as a pseudogene. CDR3 length: 16 residues.

The chain uses TRBV7-8 and TRBJ2-3; 9 positions match TRBD2. The CDR3 extends over 15 amino acids. V shed 3 bases and J 4 bases; nucleotides not matched to a gene: 5. The germline V gene has CDR1 SGHVS and CDR2 FQNEAQ. The CDR3 here is CASSFLAGDADTQYF. Written as DNA, the CDR3 is TGTGCCAGCAGCTTTTTAGCGGGAGACGCAGATACGCAGTATTTT.

The V call is TRBV29-1, the J call TRBJ2-5, with D hard to call. The CDR3 covers 12 residues. V lost 0 bases, J lost 11 bases, and 13 bases lay in between. Germline CDR1 is SQVTM and CDR2 is ANQGSEA. CDR3 residues: CSVEEGPRKQYF. The DNA for the CDR3 is TGCAGCGTTGAAGAGGGTCCCCGAAAGCAGTACTTC.

For the CDR3, the DNA is TGTGCCAGCAGTGGAGGGAGGGCCTCCTACGAGCAGTACTTC. Translated: CASSGGRASYEQYF. The chain recombines TRBV13 with TRBJ2-7; 7 bases agree with TRBD2. CDR1 is PRHDT and CDR2 is FYEKMQ in the germline V gene (reference sequence). This CDR3 is 14 amino acids long. With 6 bases clipped from V and 0 bases from J, the junction kept 5 bases outside the gene matches. Looking up the rest from reference TRBV13 and TRBJ2-7 gives the full variable domain: AAGVIQSPRHLIKEKRETATLKCYPIPRHDTVYWYQQGPGQDPQFLISFYEKMQSDKGSIPDRFSAQQFSDYHSELNMSSLELGDSALYFCASSGGRASYEQYFGPGTRLTVT.

The V and J genes are TRBV27 and TRBJ2-1; the match to TRBD2 covers 7 bases. The end of the DNA is better explained by TRBJ2-7, so the J call may be wrong. Looked up from germline, CDR1 is MNHEY and CDR2 is SMNVEV (reference sequence). The CDR3 is 13 residues long. CDR3 DNA: TGTGCCAGCAGGGGACTACCAAACAATGAGCAGTACTTC. Its protein product is CASRGLPNNEQYF.